Presented here are 29 T cell receptor beta chains from one specimen sequenced in a study of siplizumab effects on memory and regulatory T cells. Profiling relied on immunoSEQ multiplex PCR, and the TCRdb table lists in-frame clones only, not all of them. The profile shows over 100,000 clones, around 92% of them singletons. The specimen was Tregs sorted from blood. These receptors came from a human donor in good health.

The chain joins TRBV25-1 to TRBJ1-2, with D tentatively TRBD1 (5 bases). Germline lookup yields CDR1 MGHDK and CDR2 SYGVNS. The CDR3 runs to 11 residues. Trimming took 10 bases from V and 4 from J, leaving 10 bases between them. The CDR3 loop reads CATSGSYGYTF. The CDR3 region has the DNA TGTGCCACCTCAGGGAGCTATGGCTACACCTTC.

This chain joins TRBV18 and TRBJ2-1; 15 bases line up with TRBD2. CDR3 length equals 18 residues. Per germline, CDR1 KGHSH and CDR2 LQKENI. V lost 3 bases, J lost 5 bases, and 8 bases stayed unmatched. The CDR3 here is CASSPPGLAGGTDNEQFF. The CDR3 DNA is TGTGCCAGCTCACCGCCGGGACTAGCGGGAGGAACGGACAATGAGCAGTTCTTC.

The gene calls are TRBV2 and TRBJ2-3; 7 bases are shared with TRBD1. Germline-derived CDR1 and CDR2 are SNHLY and FYNNEI. Trimming removed 8 bases from V and 2 bases from J; junction bases left unmatched: 7. This CDR3 spans 14 amino acids. In DNA, the CDR3 is TGTGCCAGCTCTTGGGACAGTGTCACAGATACGCAGTATTTT. It translates to CASSWDSVTDTQYF.

This clone was recorded only once. V is TRBV6-1 and J is TRBJ2-1, with D unresolved. Germline CDR1 MNHNS, CDR2 SASEGT. CDR3 length equals 14 residues. V was shortened by 6 bases and J by 2 bases, with 11 bases between the two germline ends. The CDR3 DNA reads TGTGCCAGCAGGCCCTATAGCCCCTACAATGAGCAGTTCTTC. It yields the protein CASRPYSPYNEQFF.

This chain uses TRBV19 with TRBJ1-1; a weak D match, TRBD1 (5 bases). The length of the CDR3 is 13 residues. The ends were cut back, 6 bases at V and 8 bases at J, with 16 bases in the middle. Germline lookup yields CDR1 LNHDA and CDR2 SQIVND (reference sequence). CDR3 nucleotide sequence: TGTGCCAGTAGCGCGGGGCTCCTCAGGGAAGCTTTCTTT. Protein: CASSAGLLREAFF.

The chain links TRBV2 to TRBJ2-3, with 9 nucleotides matching TRBD2. Germline CDR1 is SNHLY and CDR2 is FYNNEI. Unmatched junction bases numbered 6, after V lost 6 bases and J lost 2 bases. The CDR3 extends over 15 amino acids. The CDR3 loop is CASRGGLALTDTQYF. As DNA, the CDR3 is TGTGCCAGCAGGGGGGGACTAGCTCTCACAGATACGCAGTATTTT.

This clone was found once. The genes are TRBV19 and TRBJ2-5; D tentatively reads TRBD1 or TRBD2 (5 bases each). Germline assignment: CDR1 LNHDA and CDR2 SQIVND (reference sequence). V lost 3 bases to trimming and J lost 0 bases, with 14 bases between them. The CDR3 consists of 16 residues. The DNA for the CDR3 is TGTGCCAGTAGTATTTCGGGACGGGCGTACCAAGAGACCCAGTACTTC. This codes for CASSISGRAYQETQYF.

V gene TRBV27 combines with J gene TRBJ2-3; TRBD1 might be the D (6 bases). The CDR3 spans 18 residues. Trimming took 0 bases from V and 9 from J, leaving 25 bases between them. CDR1 MNHEY and CDR2 SMNVEV come from the germline V gene (reference sequence). This CDR3 is CASSLSVSGTPLGKTQYF. The DNA of the CDR3 is TGTGCCAGCAGTTTATCGGTTTCAGGGACACCTTTGGGTAAGACGCAGTATTTT.

The chain joins TRBV6-6 to TRBJ2-2; D not certain. Germline values: CDR1 MNHNY, CDR2 SVGAGI (reference sequence). With 4 bases removed from V and 6 bases from J, the gap between germline ends came to 12 bases. The CDR3 is 14 amino acids. The CDR3 nucleotides read TGTGCCAGCAGTTCGATTGGCTCGTCCGGGGAGCTGTTTTTT. It codes for CASSSIGSSGELFF.

This sequence joins TRBV12-5 and TRBJ2-6, with a weak D call TRBD1 (5 bases). The CDR3 has 19 amino acids. V lost 0 bases, J lost 0 bases, and 15 bases lay in between. Per the germline V gene, CDR1 is LGHNT and CDR2 is FRNRAP. CDR3 coding DNA: TGTGCTAGTGGTTTGGTGGGCTTCCCCAGGGACTCTGGGGCCAACGTCCTGACTTTC. It encodes CASGLVGFPRDSGANVLTF.

This chain uses TRBV2 with TRBJ1-1; 8 nucleotides agree with TRBD1. Germline CDR1 SNHLY, CDR2 FYNNEI. V was pared by 6 bases and J by 4 bases, with 4 bases of the junction left unmatched. The CDR3 contains 13 residues. CDR3 protein: CASRDREGTEAFF. The CDR3 DNA reads TGTGCCAGCAGGGACAGGGAGGGCACTGAAGCTTTCTTT. Using reference TRBV2 and TRBJ1-1 for the parts outside the CDR3, the full variable domain is EPEVTQTPSHQVTQMGQEVILRCVPISNHLYFYWYRQILGQKVEFLVSFYNNEISEKSEIFDDQFSVERPDGSNFTLKIRSTKLEDSAMYFCASRDREGTEAFFGQGTRLTVV.

The rearrangement joins TRBV7-8 to TRBJ1-5; D is undetermined. The CDR3 loop spans 15 amino acids. In germline, CDR1 is SGHVS, CDR2 FQNEAQ. The V and J ends lost 5 bases and 7 bases respectively, with 18 bases between them. The CDR3 region has the DNA TGTGCCAGCAGCCTAGGTAGCGGCCGGGGACAGCCCCAGCATTTT. This codes for CASSLGSGRGQPQHF.

The V and J genes are TRBV2 and TRBJ2-3; 8 bases fit TRBD1. In germline, CDR1 is SNHLY, CDR2 FYNNEI. V was pared by 5 bases and J by 5 bases, with 9 bases of the junction left unmatched. This CDR3 has 15 residues. This chain's CDR3 is CASSTRTGFGDTQYF. The CDR3 coding sequence is TGTGCCAGCAGTACCAGGACAGGGTTCGGAGATACGCAGTATTTT.

The gene calls are TRBV15 and TRBJ1-1; D is ambiguous. V lost 1 base and J 0 bases, leaving 9 bases between the germline ends. Germline loops: CDR1 LNHNV, CDR2 YYDKDF (reference sequence). The CDR3 length is 15 residues. The CDR3: CATSRGVAMNTEAFF. As DNA, the CDR3 is TGTGCCACCAGCAGAGGAGTCGCGATGAACACTGAAGCTTTCTTT.

This chain connects TRBV5-1 to TRBJ1-5, with unresolved D. The CDR3 is 13 residues long. Germline lookup yields CDR1 SGHRS and CDR2 YFSETQ. Trimming took off 5 bases at V and 6 bases at J, with 12 bases between the two ends. The CDR3, as DNA: TGCGCCAGCAGTCCAAGAACCGGTCAGCCCCAGCATTTT. This sequence encodes CASSPRTGQPQHF.

The chain has TRBV19 and TRBJ1-2; D unresolved. The length of the CDR3 is 15 residues. The V end was cut by 1 base, the J end by 3 bases, with 12 bases between. From germline, CDR1 is LNHDA and CDR2 SQIVND (reference sequence). The CDR3 sequence is CASSIVAGPYYGYTF. CDR3 nucleotide sequence: TGTGCCAGTAGTATAGTGGCGGGCCCTTACTATGGCTACACCTTC.

This clone turned up a few times. The V and J genes are TRBV5-6 and TRBJ2-3; 12 nucleotides agree with TRBD2. CDR1 and CDR2 (germline): SGHDT, YYEEEE. CDR3 length equals 17 residues. The V segment lost 1 base and the J segment 4 bases; nucleotides outside the gene matches: 7. The CDR3 spells CASSLLLAGGLADTQYF. The CDR3 nucleotides read TGTGCCAGCAGCTTGTTGCTAGCGGGAGGGCTGGCAGATACGCAGTATTTT.

The chain carries TRBV7-9 and TRBJ2-7; 13 nucleotides match TRBD2. This CDR3 has 16 residues. Germline V CDR1 and CDR2: SEHNR, FQNEAQ (reference sequence). With V trimmed by 5 bases and J by 3 bases, 7 bases remained unmatched. CDR3 nucleotide sequence: TGTGCCAGCAGCGCACGATGGACTAGCGGGAGCTACGAGCAGTACTTC. Its translation is CASSARWTSGSYEQYF.

This clone was seen just once. The J gene is TRBJ1-5, the V gene TRBV6-5; no clear D gene. The length of the CDR3 is 14 residues. Germline loops: CDR1 MNHEY, CDR2 SVGAGI. The V gene lost 6 bases and the J gene lost 0 bases, with 9 bases spanning the gap. CDR3: CASRADYSNQPQHF. Written as DNA, the CDR3 is TGTGCCAGCAGGGCCGACTATAGCAATCAGCCCCAGCATTTT.

This rearrangement joins TRBV11-3 to TRBJ2-2; 10 bases agree with TRBD1. CDR3 size: 15 residues. V was clipped by 5 bases and J by 6 bases; unmatched bases: 6. CDR1 and CDR2 from the germline V gene are SGHNT and YENEEA. This CDR3 reads CASSATGTGAGELFF. Here the CDR3 DNA reads TGTGCCAGCAGCGCGACCGGGACAGGGGCCGGGGAGCTGTTTTTT.

The chain combines TRBV6-5 with TRBJ2-7, with 9 nucleotides matching TRBD2. CDR1 is MNHEY, CDR2 SVGAGI, per germline. J lost 3 bases, V lost 7 bases, and 10 bases had no gene match. This CDR3 spans 15 amino acids. CDR3 nucleotides: TGTGCCAGCACCTCCCTAGCGGGGATAAACTACGAGCAGTACTTC. It translates to CASTSLAGINYEQYF.

J is TRBJ2-3 and V is TRBV4-2, with 7 nucleotides matching TRBD2. Germline assignment: CDR1 LGHNA and CDR2 YNFKEQ. Trimming at V came to 2 bases and at J to 5 bases, leaving 4 bases not matched to a gene. The CDR3 contains 14 residues. CDR3 loop: CASSQTLALDTQYF. CDR3 sequence (DNA): TGTGCCAGCAGCCAAACACTAGCGCTAGATACGCAGTATTTT.

This chain uses TRBV18 with TRBJ2-1, with 10 bases lining up with TRBD2. The CDR3 runs 16 residues. Germline V gene lookup returns CDR1 KGHSH and CDR2 LQKENI. The trim removed 2 bases at V and 2 bases at J, leaving 3 bases unmatched. CDR3 in amino acids: CASSPKREGPYNEQFF. The CDR3 nucleotides are TGTGCCAGCTCACCAAAGCGGGAGGGCCCCTACAATGAGCAGTTCTTC.

In its sample, this clone was seen once. This chain's CDR3 is CASSLEGAYEQYF. CDR3 DNA: TGCGCCAGCAGCTTGGAGGGCGCCTACGAGCAGTACTTC. The rearrangement links TRBV5-1 to TRBJ2-7; D call uncertain. This CDR3 has 13 amino acids. The ends were cut back, 0 bases at V and 2 bases at J, with 6 bases in the middle. Germline-derived CDR1 and CDR2 are SGHRS and YFSETQ.

The V call is TRBV9, the J call TRBJ2-5; 9 bases are shared with TRBD2. The J segment lost 4 bases and the V segment lost 6 bases, leaving 7 bases of the junction unmatched. The CDR3 is made up of 14 amino acids. The germline V gene has CDR1 SGDLS and CDR2 YYNGEE. The CDR3 nucleotides are TGTGCCAGCACCGGCGGGGGGGCCACAGAGACCCAGTACTTC. Protein: CASTGGGATETQYF.

The chain couples TRBV5-1 to TRBJ2-2, with 7 bases matching TRBD1. V gave up 4 bases and J gave up 5 bases; unmatched junction bases: 8. Germline V gene sequence: CDR1 SGHRS, CDR2 YFSETQ. The CDR3 runs to 15 residues. CDR3 protein: CASSEGQRKTGELFF. Written as DNA, the CDR3 is TGCGCCAGCAGCGAGGGACAGAGAAAAACCGGGGAGCTGTTTTTT.

The V and J genes are TRBV5-5 and TRBJ2-1, with D unresolved. Trimming removed 0 bases from V and 3 bases from J, with 7 bases in between. This CDR3 is 14 amino acids long. Germline CDR1 reads SGHKS; CDR2 reads YYEKEE (reference sequence). The CDR3 region has the DNA TGTGCCAGCAGCTTGGAAGACGTCTACAATGAGCAGTTCTTC. Protein sequence: CASSLEDVYNEQFF.

The chain joins TRBV6-6 to TRBJ2-5; 7 positions agree with TRBD2. The V and J ends lost 0 bases and 2 bases, in that order; junction bases with no gene match: 0. The CDR3 length is 14 residues. In germline, CDR1 is MNHNY, CDR2 SVGAGI (reference sequence). The CDR3 coding sequence is TGTGCCAGCAGTTACTCGGGGGGGCAAGAGACCCAGTACTTC. Translated: CASSYSGGQETQYF.

This chain joins TRBV7-9 and TRBJ2-5, with D perhaps matching TRBD2 (6 bases). The germline V gene has CDR1 SEHNR and CDR2 FQNEAQ (reference sequence). V lost 6 bases, J lost 2 bases, and 10 bases lay in between. This CDR3 is 13 amino acids long. The CDR3 nucleotides are TGTGCCAGCAGGGAACTAGCTCAAGAGACCCAGTACTTC. It is translated as CASRELAQETQYF.